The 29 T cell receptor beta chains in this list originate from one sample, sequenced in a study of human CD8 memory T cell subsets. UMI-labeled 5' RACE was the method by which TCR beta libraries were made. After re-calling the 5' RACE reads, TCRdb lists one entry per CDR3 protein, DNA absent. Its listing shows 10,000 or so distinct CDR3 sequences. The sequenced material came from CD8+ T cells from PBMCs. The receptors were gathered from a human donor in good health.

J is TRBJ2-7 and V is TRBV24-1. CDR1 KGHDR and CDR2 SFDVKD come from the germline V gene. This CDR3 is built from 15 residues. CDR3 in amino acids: CATSDRRIVRYEQYF.

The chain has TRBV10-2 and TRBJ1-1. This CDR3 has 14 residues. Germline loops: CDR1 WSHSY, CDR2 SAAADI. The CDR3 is CASSEYGFNTEAFF.

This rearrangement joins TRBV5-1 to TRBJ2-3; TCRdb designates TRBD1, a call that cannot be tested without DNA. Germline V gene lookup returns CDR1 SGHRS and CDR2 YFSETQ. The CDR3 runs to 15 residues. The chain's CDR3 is CASRDTASGGYTQYF.

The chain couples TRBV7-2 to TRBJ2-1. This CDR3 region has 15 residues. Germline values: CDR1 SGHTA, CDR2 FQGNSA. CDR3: CASSSASAPSNEQFF.

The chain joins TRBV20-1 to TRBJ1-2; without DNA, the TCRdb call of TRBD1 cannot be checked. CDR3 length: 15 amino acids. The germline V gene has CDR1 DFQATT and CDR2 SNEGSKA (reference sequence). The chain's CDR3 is CSARPTGDHNYGYTF.

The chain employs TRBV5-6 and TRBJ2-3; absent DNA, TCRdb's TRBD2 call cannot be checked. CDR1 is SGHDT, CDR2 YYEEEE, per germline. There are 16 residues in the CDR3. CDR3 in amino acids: CASSLGLAGTWHTQYF.

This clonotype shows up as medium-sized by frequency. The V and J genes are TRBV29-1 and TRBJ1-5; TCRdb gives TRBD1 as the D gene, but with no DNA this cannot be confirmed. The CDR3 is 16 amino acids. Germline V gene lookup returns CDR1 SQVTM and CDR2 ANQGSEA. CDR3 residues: CSVDRLPTEHNQPQHF.

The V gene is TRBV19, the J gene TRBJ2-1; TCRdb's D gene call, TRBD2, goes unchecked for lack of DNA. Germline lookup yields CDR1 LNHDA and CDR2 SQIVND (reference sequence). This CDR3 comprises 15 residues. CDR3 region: CASRLAVSSYNEQFF.

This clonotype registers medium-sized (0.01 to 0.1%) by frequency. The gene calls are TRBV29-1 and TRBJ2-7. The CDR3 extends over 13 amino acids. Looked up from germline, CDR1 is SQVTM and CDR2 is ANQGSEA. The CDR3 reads CSVFGLGRDEQYF.

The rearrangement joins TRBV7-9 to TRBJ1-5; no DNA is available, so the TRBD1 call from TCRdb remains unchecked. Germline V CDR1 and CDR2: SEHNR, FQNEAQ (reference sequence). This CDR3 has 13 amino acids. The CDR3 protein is CASRGDLGQPQHF. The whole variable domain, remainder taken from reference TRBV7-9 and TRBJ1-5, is DTGVSQNPRHKITKRGQNVTFRCDPISEHNRLYWYRQTLGQGPEFLTYFQNEAQLEKSRLLSDRFSAERPKGSFSTLEIQRTEQGDSAMYLCASRGDLGQPQHFGDGTRLSIL.

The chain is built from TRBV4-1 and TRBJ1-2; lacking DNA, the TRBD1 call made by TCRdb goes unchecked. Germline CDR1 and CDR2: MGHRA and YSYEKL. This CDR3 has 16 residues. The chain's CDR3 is CASSQDPTLGNYGYTF.

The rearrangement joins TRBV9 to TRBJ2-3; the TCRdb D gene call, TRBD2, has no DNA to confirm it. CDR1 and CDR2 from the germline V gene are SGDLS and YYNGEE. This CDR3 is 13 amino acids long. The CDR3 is CASSVEDYDTQYF.

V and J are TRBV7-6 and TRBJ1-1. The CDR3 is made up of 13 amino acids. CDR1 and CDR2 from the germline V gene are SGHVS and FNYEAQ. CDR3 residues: CASSLRLNTEAFF.

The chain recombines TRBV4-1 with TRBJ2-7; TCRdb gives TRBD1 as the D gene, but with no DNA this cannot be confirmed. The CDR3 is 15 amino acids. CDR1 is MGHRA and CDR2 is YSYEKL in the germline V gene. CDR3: CASSQAGGGTYEQYF.

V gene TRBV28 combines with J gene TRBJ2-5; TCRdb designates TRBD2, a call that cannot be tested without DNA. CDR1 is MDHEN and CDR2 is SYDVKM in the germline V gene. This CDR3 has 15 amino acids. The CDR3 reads CASSRQRRAVETQYF.

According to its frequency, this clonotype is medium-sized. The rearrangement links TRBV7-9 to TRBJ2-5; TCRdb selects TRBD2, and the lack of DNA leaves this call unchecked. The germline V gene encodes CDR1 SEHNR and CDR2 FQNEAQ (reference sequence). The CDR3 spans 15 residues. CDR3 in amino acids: CASSKTSGSQETQYF.

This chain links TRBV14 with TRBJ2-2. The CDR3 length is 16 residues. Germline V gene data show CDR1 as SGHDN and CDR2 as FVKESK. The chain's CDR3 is CASSQEDETYTGELFF.

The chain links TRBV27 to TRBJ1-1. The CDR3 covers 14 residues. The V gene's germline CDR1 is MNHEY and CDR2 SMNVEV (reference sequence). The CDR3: CASSPLTTNTEAFF.

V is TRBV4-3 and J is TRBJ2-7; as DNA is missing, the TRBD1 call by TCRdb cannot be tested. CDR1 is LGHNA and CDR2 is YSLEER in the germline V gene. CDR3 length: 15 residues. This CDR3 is CASSQDSSRGYEQYF.

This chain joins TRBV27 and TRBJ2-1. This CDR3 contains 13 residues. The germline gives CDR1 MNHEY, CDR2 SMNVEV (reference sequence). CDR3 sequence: CASSLRSYNEQFF.

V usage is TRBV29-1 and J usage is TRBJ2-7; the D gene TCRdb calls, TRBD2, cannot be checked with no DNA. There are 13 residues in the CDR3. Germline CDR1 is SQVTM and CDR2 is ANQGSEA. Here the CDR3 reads CSVEDQGGDEQYF.

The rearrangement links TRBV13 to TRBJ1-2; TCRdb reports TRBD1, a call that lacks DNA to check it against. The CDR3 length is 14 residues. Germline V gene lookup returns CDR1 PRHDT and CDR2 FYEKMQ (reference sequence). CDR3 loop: CASSLGQGGYGYTF.

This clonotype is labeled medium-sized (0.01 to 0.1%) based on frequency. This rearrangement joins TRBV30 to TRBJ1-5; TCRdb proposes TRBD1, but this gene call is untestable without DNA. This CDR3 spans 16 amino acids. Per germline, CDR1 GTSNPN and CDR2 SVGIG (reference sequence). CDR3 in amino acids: CAWSVPESLFNQPQHF.

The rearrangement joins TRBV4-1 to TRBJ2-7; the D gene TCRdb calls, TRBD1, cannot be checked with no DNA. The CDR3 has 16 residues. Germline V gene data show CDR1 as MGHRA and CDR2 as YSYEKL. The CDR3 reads CASSQEPTGGGYEQYF.

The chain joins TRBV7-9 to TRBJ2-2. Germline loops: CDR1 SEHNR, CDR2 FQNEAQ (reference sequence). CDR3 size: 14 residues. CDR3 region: CASSLNMNTGELFF.

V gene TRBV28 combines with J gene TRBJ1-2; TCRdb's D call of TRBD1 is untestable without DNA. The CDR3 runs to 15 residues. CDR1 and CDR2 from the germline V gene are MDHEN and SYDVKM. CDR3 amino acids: CASSPTPTGYYGYTF.

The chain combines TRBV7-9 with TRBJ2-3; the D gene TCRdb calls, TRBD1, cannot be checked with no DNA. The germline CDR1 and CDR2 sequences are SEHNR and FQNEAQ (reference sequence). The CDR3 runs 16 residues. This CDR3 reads CASSSRGERGTDTQYF.

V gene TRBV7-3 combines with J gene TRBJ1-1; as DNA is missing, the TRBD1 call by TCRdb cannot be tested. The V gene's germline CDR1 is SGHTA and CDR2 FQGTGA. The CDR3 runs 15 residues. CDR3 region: CASSPNQGSNTEAFF. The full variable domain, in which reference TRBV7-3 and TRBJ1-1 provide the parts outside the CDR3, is GAGVSQTPSNKVTEKGKYVELRCDPISGHTALYWYRQSLGQGPEFLIYFQGTGAADDSGLPNDRFFAVRPEGSVSTLKIQRTERGDSAVYLCASSPNQGSNTEAFFGQGTRLTVV.

CDR3 in amino acids: CSARDMASGSSSYNEQFF. This rearrangement joins TRBV20-1 to TRBJ2-1; without DNA, the TCRdb call of TRBD2 cannot be checked. The germline gives CDR1 DFQATT, CDR2 SNEGSKA (reference sequence). The CDR3 is made up of 18 amino acids.